These 26 T cell receptor beta chains share one sample of origin, sequenced in a study of tumor-infiltrating lymphocytes in oesophageal squamous cell carcinoma. MiXCR, applied by TCRdb to the PCR reads, yields one record per CDR3 protein. The sample consists of approximately 18,000 distinct CDR3 sequences, 40% to 45% of them appearing once. The sequenced material came from esophageal tumor tissue. The receptors stem from a male donor with esophageal squamous cell carcinoma.

This clonotype occurred many times. The chain recombines TRBV18 with TRBJ2-5; D gene uncertain. V lost 0 bases to trimming and J lost 2 bases, with 4 bases between them. CDR3 length: 13 amino acids. Looked up from germline, CDR1 is KGHSH and CDR2 is LQKENI. The CDR3 region has the DNA TGTGCCAGCTCACCACCAGGGCAAGAGACCCAGTACTTC. As protein: CASSPPGQETQYF. The full variable domain, in which reference TRBV18 and TRBJ2-5 provide the parts outside the CDR3, is NAGVMQNPRHLVRRRGQEARLRCSPMKGHSHVYWYRQLPEEGLKFMVYLQKENIIDESGMPKERFSAEFPKEGPSILRIQQVVRGDSAAYFCASSPPGQETQYFGPGTRLLVL.

By proportion, this clonotype is medium-sized. The J gene is TRBJ2-7, the V gene TRBV7-2; D is possibly TRBD1 (6 bases). The length of the CDR3 is 13 residues. V was trimmed by 3 bases and J by 5 bases, leaving 11 bases between them. Germline lookup yields CDR1 SGHTA and CDR2 FQGNSA. As DNA, the CDR3 is TGTGCCAGCAGCTTGTTAACAGGGAACGAGCAGTACTTC. It encodes CASSLLTGNEQYF.

On this clonotype: This CDR3 is missing its conserved last phenylalanine or tryptophan, likely due to a read error. It is unclear where the CDR3 begins or ends on the DNA, so no DNA is shown, and the CDR3 is as TCRdb lists it. The chain links TRBV7-2 to TRBJ2-7; the table's D call of TRBD1 was not tested on the DNA. Germline CDR1 and CDR2: SGHTA and FQGNSA. Including both end residues, the CDR3 is 16 amino acids long. CDR3 sequence reads: CASSPYRGNDEQYFGS.

This clonotype ranks as medium-sized. The chain combines TRBV11-2 with TRBJ1-2; 7 bases are a match to TRBD1. Germline CDR1 SGHAT, CDR2 FQNNGV. Trimming took 6 bases from V and 8 from J; bases not matched to a gene: 15. The CDR3 extends over 15 amino acids. DNA of the CDR3: TGTGCCAGCAGACAAACAGGGGTGAGGTCTTGGGGCTACACCTTC. Residues: CASRQTGVRSWGYTF.

This sequence joins TRBV7-2 and TRBJ2-1; D perhaps matches TRBD1 (5 bases). From germline, CDR1 is SGHTA and CDR2 FQGNSA. The CDR3 has 12 amino acids. V lost 6 bases to trimming and J lost 8 bases, with 11 bases between them. The CDR3 is CASRRLGDEQFF. The CDR3 region has the DNA TGTGCCAGCAGGCGCCTAGGGGATGAGCAGTTCTTC.

Judged by abundance, this clonotype is medium-sized. The rearrangement links TRBV7-8 to TRBJ2-5, with D hard to call. There are 15 residues in the CDR3. Germline CDR1 reads SGHVS; CDR2 reads FQNEAQ. V shed 5 bases and J shed 7 bases, with 20 bases lying between them. CDR3 region: CASSTRSTIRATQYF. The CDR3 DNA is TGTGCCAGCAGCACCCGCTCAACTATACGGGCGACCCAGTACTTC.

With respect to this clonotype: One junction end does not reproduce the germline sequence, and a read error may be involved. The chain has TRBV7-8 and TRBJ2-6; no clear D. The germline V gene has CDR1 SGHVS and CDR2 FQNEAQ. This CDR3 comprises 14 residues. The CDR3 sequence: CASSFVGIRSPLHF. In DNA form, the CDR3 reads TGTGCCAGCAGCTTTGTAGGAATACGGTCACCCCTCCACTTC.

A note on this clonotype: The conserved closing phenylalanine or tryptophan is absent in this CDR3, likely reflecting a read error. No DNA is shown, since the ends of the CDR3 on it are uncertain; the CDR3 is the one TCRdb lists. CDR3 region: CASSLGPQETQYFGA. This rearrangement joins TRBV7-9 to TRBJ2-6; the table gives TRBD1 as D, unverified against the DNA. 15 amino acids form the CDR3, both terminal residues included. The germline gives CDR1 SEHNR, CDR2 FQNEAQ (reference sequence).

This clonotype was recorded only once. This sequence may be a read error, since a much larger clone differs from it by one base. V is TRBV4-2 and J is TRBJ1-6; no firm D call. Germline V gives CDR1 LGHNA, CDR2 YNFKEQ. This CDR3 comprises 15 residues. The CDR3 region is CASSQEGQYNSPLNF. The CDR3 DNA sequence: TGTGCCAGCAGCCAAGAAGGGCAGTATAATTCACCCCTCAACTTT.

By sample share, this clonotype is large (0.1 to 1%). This chain connects TRBV28 to TRBJ2-1; TRBD2 matches 7 bases. Unmatched junction bases numbered 12, after V lost 6 bases and J lost 7 bases. Germline V gene sequence: CDR1 MDHEN, CDR2 SYDVKM. This CDR3 has 15 residues. DNA of the CDR3: TGTGCCAGCAGAAAACTCGGTGGCGGGGGTAATGAGCAGTTCTTC. This sequence encodes CASRKLGGGGNEQFF.

This clonotype was detected many times. This chain uses TRBV5-1 with TRBJ2-1; unclear D gene. Germline loops: CDR1 SGHRS, CDR2 YFSETQ. The CDR3 has 13 residues. Trimming removed 3 bases at V and 9 bases at J, with 13 bases between. CDR3 nucleotides: TGCGCCAGCAGCTGGACGCCGGCATCTGAGCAGTTCTTC. Encoded protein: CASSWTPASEQFF.

Note on this clonotype: Mismatch with germline at one junction end may stem from a read error. The chain links TRBV6-2 or TRBV6-3 to TRBJ2-1; 10 bases agree with TRBD1. Germline V gene sequence: CDR1 MNHEY, CDR2 SVGEGT. This CDR3 region has 14 residues. The CDR3 loop reads CASSSGQGYSPLHF. CDR3 nucleotides: TGTGCCAGCAGTTCGGGACAGGGGTATTCACCCCTCCACTTC.

This chain connects TRBV5-1 to TRBJ2-5; 12 nucleotides match TRBD2. The end of the DNA aligns better with TRBJ2-7, so the J call may be wrong. CDR1 is SGHRS, CDR2 YFSETQ, per germline. This CDR3 spans 14 amino acids. This CDR3 is CASSWTSGDYEQYF. In nucleotides, the CDR3 is TGCGCCAGCAGCTGGACTAGCGGGGACTACGAGCAGTACTTC.

The table lists this clonotype with many counts. CDR3 DNA: TGTGCCAGCAGCCAAGATTGGGGTAAATTGGAGACCCAGTACTTC. Translated: CASSQDWGKLETQYF. The rearrangement joins TRBV14 to TRBJ2-5, with D unclear. Germline V lookup: CDR1 SGHDN, CDR2 FVKESK. The ends were cut back, 0 bases at V and 5 bases at J, with 13 bases in the middle. CDR3 size: 15 residues.

The chain is built from TRBV7-2 and TRBJ2-3; 9 bases match TRBD2. The end of the DNA is better explained by TRBJ2-7, so the J call may be wrong. The CDR3 runs to 15 residues. Per the germline V gene, CDR1 is SGHTA and CDR2 is FQGNSA. Here the CDR3 DNA reads TGTGCCAGCAGCTGGGGCGGGGGGGCTAACAACGAGCAGTACTTC. Translating it yields CASSWGGGANNEQYF.

This clonotype was counted ten times or more. CDR3 sequence (DNA): TGTGCCAGCAGTCAAGGGGGCTTTGGCACTGAAGCTTTCTTT. It specifies CASSQGGFGTEAFF. The chain uses TRBV2 and TRBJ1-1; the match to TRBD1 covers 7 bases. The CDR3 totals 14 residues. J lost 4 bases, V lost 5 bases, and 7 bases had no gene match. Germline loops: CDR1 SNHLY, CDR2 FYNNEI.

The CDR3 is CASSYTRTHQPQHF. CDR3 coding DNA: TGTGCCAGCAGTTACACCCGGACCCATCAGCCCCAGCATTTT. This rearrangement joins TRBV6-5 to TRBJ1-5, with D hard to call. Trimming left V 2 bases short and J 5 bases short, with 10 bases between. The CDR3 runs to 14 residues. CDR1 is MNHEY and CDR2 is SVGAGI in the germline V gene.

The CDR3 reads CASGLVLAGGRTDTQYF. Here the CDR3 DNA reads TGTGCTAGTGGTTTGGTTCTAGCGGGGGGCCGCACAGATACGCAGTATTTT. The V gene is TRBV12-5, the J gene TRBJ2-3, with 11 positions matching TRBD2. The germline V gene encodes CDR1 LGHNT and CDR2 FRNRAP. The CDR3 is made up of 17 amino acids. Trimming at V came to 0 bases and at J to 1 base, leaving 3 bases not matched to a gene.

The chain is built from TRBV28 and TRBJ2-1, with 7 bases aligning to TRBD2. This CDR3 comprises 15 residues. The junction had 7 bases not matched to a gene; V was cut back by 4 bases and J by 4 bases. The germline CDR1 and CDR2 sequences are MDHEN and SYDVKM. CDR3 sequence: CASSSRDYPYNEQFF. As DNA, the CDR3 is TGTGCCAGCAGTTCACGGGACTATCCTTACAATGAGCAGTTCTTC.

The rearrangement links TRBV2 to TRBJ2-7; 8 nucleotides match TRBD1. With V trimmed by 8 bases and J by 4 bases, 1 base remained unmatched. The CDR3 is made up of 11 amino acids. Germline V CDR1 and CDR2: SNHLY, FYNNEI. This CDR3 is CASDRGYEQYF. The CDR3 nucleotides read TGTGCCAGCGACAGGGGTTACGAGCAGTACTTC.

The rearrangement uses TRBV6-1 and TRBJ2-1, with 8 bases identical to TRBD1. CDR3 size: 15 residues. The ends lost 4 bases at V and 1 base at J; junction bases unmatched: 3. Per germline, CDR1 MNHNS and CDR2 SASEGT. The CDR3 reads CASSVGQVSYNEQFF. As DNA, the CDR3 is TGTGCCAGCAGTGTGGGACAGGTTTCCTACAATGAGCAGTTCTTC.

V gene TRBV7-2 combines with J gene TRBJ2-6, with TRBD1 identical over 9 bases. Near its end, the DNA agrees better with TRBJ2-7, so the J call may be wrong. The CDR3 length is 15 residues. Germline CDR1 and CDR2: SGHTA and FQGNSA. The CDR3 protein is CASSEGQGPSYEQYF. The DNA of the CDR3 is TGTGCCAGCAGCGAAGGACAGGGGCCCTCCTACGAGCAGTACTTC.

This clonotype was counted between two and nine times. The V and J genes are TRBV7-2 and TRBJ2-1, with 12 nucleotides matching TRBD2. The germline V gene has CDR1 SGHTA and CDR2 FQGNSA. After removal of 5 bases from V and 7 bases from J, the junction contained 6 bases not matched to a gene. The CDR3 sequence is 15 residues long. The chain's CDR3 is CASSPTSGRRNEQFF. The CDR3 bases are TGTGCCAGCAGCCCGACTAGCGGGAGAAGAAATGAGCAGTTCTTC.

The rearrangement uses TRBV7-6 and TRBJ2-2, with D unresolved. This CDR3 is 12 amino acids long. The V end lost 6 bases, the J end lost 6 bases, and 8 bases lay between the germline ends. CDR1 and CDR2 from the germline V gene are SGHVS and FNYEAQ. The CDR3 nucleotides read TGTGCCAGCAGTCGTTGGGCCGGGGAGCTGTTTTTT. It yields the protein CASSRWAGELFF.

This clonotype was detected a few times. The chain employs TRBV7-8 and TRBJ2-3; D ambiguous. Trimming left V 3 bases short and J 5 bases short, with 6 bases between. Germline CDR1 reads SGHVS; CDR2 reads FQNEAQ. This CDR3 contains 12 residues. Written as DNA, the CDR3 is TGTGCCAGCAGCTTCATCGGAGATACGCAGTATTTT. Its translation: CASSFIGDTQYF.

The chain carries TRBV5-1 and TRBJ2-5; D not certain. Trimming took 3 bases from V and 3 from J, leaving 6 bases between them. Looked up from germline, CDR1 is SGHRS and CDR2 is YFSETQ. This CDR3 has 12 amino acids. CDR3 in amino acids: CASSSVEETQYF. The DNA of the CDR3 is TGCGCCAGCAGCTCTGTAGAAGAGACCCAGTACTTC.